One and the same sample provided the 21 T cell receptor beta chains below, sequenced in a study of long-term antiretroviral therapy in people with HIV. A v3.0 immunoSEQ assay was performed at survey level. The method was immunoSEQ multiplex PCR; TCRdb's version includes in-frame clones alone and lacks a portion of them. The sample yields some 36,000 clones, 80% to 90% seen once. The sequenced sample was unsorted PBMCs, obtained roughly 2.9 years before starting antiretroviral therapy. Receptors were obtained from a woman in her 30s with HIV.

V gene TRBV6-6 combines with J gene TRBJ2-1, with D perhaps matching TRBD2 (5 bases). Per the germline V gene, CDR1 is MNHNY and CDR2 is SVGAGI (reference sequence). V was shortened by 2 bases and J by 9 bases, with 8 bases between the two germline ends. The CDR3 is 12 residues long. CDR3 in amino acids: CASSYAGGEQFF. The CDR3 bases are TGTGCCAGCAGTTACGCCGGAGGTGAGCAGTTCTTC.

V and J are TRBV27 and TRBJ2-7; 8 nucleotides line up with TRBD1. Germline V CDR1 and CDR2: MNHEY, SMNVEV (reference sequence). This CDR3 is 15 amino acids long. Trimming cost V 5 bases and J 3 bases; bases outside gene matches: 9. CDR3: CASSLSRTGNYEQYF. The DNA of the CDR3 is TGTGCCAGCAGTCTCAGCAGGACAGGGAACTACGAGCAGTACTTC.

The chain couples TRBV6-6 to TRBJ2-2; D gene ambiguous. Trimming stripped 0 bases from V and 7 bases from J, with 6 bases between. CDR3 length: 13 amino acids. Germline V CDR1 and CDR2: MNHNY, SVGAGI (reference sequence). CDR3 nucleotide sequence: TGTGCCAGCAGTTACTCGATGGTCGGGGAGCTGTTTTTT. Protein sequence: CASSYSMVGELFF.

The V call is TRBV6-5, the J call TRBJ2-2; tentatively, D is TRBD2 (7 bases). Germline CDR1 MNHEY, CDR2 SVGAGI. CDR3 length: 15 amino acids. Trimming cost V 6 bases and J 5 bases, with 16 bases left between them. The CDR3 protein is CASRVGGAYTGELFF. The DNA of the CDR3 is TGTGCCAGCAGGGTTGGGGGGGCTTATACCGGGGAGCTGTTTTTT.

The rearrangement joins TRBV21-1 to TRBJ1-2. TRBV21-1 is annotated as a pseudogene. The CDR3 length is 17 residues. CDR3 DNA: TGTGCCAGCAGCAAAGCGCGGGGGACAGCCTTTTGCTATGGCTACACCTTC. Translating it yields CASSKARGTAFCYGYTF.

This clone was seen a handful of times. The chain combines TRBV2 with TRBJ1-6; a possible D gene is TRBD1 (5 bases). From germline, CDR1 is SNHLY and CDR2 FYNNEI. This CDR3 comprises 13 residues. The V and J ends lost 4 bases and 10 bases respectively, with 11 bases between them. In DNA form, the CDR3 reads TGTGCCAGCAGTGTGGGGGAGAACTCACCCCTCCACTTT. Translated, it gives CASSVGENSPLHF.

The chain uses TRBV5-8 and TRBJ1-1; D gene uncertain. Germline V lookup: CDR1 SGHTS, CDR2 YDEGEE. The CDR3 covers 14 residues. V lost 0 bases, J lost 1 base, and 7 bases lay in between. The CDR3 DNA follows: TGTGCCAGCAGCTTGGACGGAAAGAACACTGAAGCTTTCTTT. As protein: CASSLDGKNTEAFF. Looking up the rest from reference TRBV5-8 and TRBJ1-1 gives the full variable domain: EAGVTQSPTHLIKTRGQQATLRCSPISGHTSVYWYQQALGLGLQFLLWYDEGEERNRGNFPPRFSGRQFPNYSSELNVNALELEDSALYLCASSLDGKNTEAFFGQGTRLTVV.

V and J are TRBV5-5 and TRBJ1-1; D gene uncertain. The CDR3 loop spans 13 amino acids. CDR1 SGHKS and CDR2 YYEKEE come from the germline V gene (reference sequence). Trimming pared 5 bases from V and 1 base from J, leaving 9 bases between. The CDR3 DNA sequence: TGTGCCAGCAGTTGGGGTCGGAACACTGAAGCTTTCTTT. This codes for CASSWGRNTEAFF.

Regarding this clone: The junction departs from germline at one end; a sequencing error may be responsible. The J gene is TRBJ2-7, the V gene TRBV13; TRBD1 agrees at 8 bases. The CDR3 contains 14 residues. Germline CDR1 and CDR2: PRHDT and FYEKMQ (reference sequence). The CDR3 DNA follows: TGTGCCAGCAGCCTTGGGACAGGACGGGCCCCACCAAACTTC. Its protein is CASSLGTGRAPPNF.

The gene calls are TRBV6-1 and TRBJ2-7, with D perhaps TRBD1 (5 bases). V lost 6 bases and J lost 1, with 10 bases in between. Germline values: CDR1 MNHNS, CDR2 SASEGT. The CDR3 extends over 13 amino acids. The CDR3 protein is CASSVDRSYEQYV. CDR3 DNA: TGTGCCAGCAGCGTAGACAGATCCTACGAGCAGTACGTC.

The V call is TRBV19, the J call TRBJ2-2, with no clear D. The V end was cut by 6 bases, the J end by 1 base, with 6 bases between. The CDR3 length is 13 residues. CDR1 and CDR2 from the germline V gene are LNHDA and SQIVND (reference sequence). The CDR3 DNA reads TGTGCCAGTAGCGCCCAGAACACCGGGGAGCTGTTTTTT. Encoded protein: CASSAQNTGELFF.

The V and J genes are TRBV6-1 and TRBJ1-2; a possible D gene is TRBD1 (6 bases). V lost 0 bases to trimming and J lost 6 bases, with 14 bases between them. The CDR3 contains 15 residues. Germline CDR1 reads MNHNS; CDR2 reads SASEGT. CDR3 sequence: CASSEARGTGNGYTF. The DNA for the CDR3 is TGTGCCAGCAGTGAAGCAAGGGGAACAGGGAATGGCTACACCTTC.

The chain has TRBV14 and TRBJ1-1; D unclear. There are 13 residues in the CDR3. CDR1 SGHDN and CDR2 FVKESK come from the germline V gene. The germline V and J ends were trimmed by 5 bases and 0 bases, with 7 bases remaining between them. CDR3 bases: TGTGCCAGCAGCTCTGGCCTGAACACTGAAGCTTTCTTT. Its protein is CASSSGLNTEAFF.

The V gene is TRBV4-1, the J gene TRBJ2-5, with TRBD1 matching 8 bases. Germline CDR1 and CDR2: MGHRA and YSYEKL. Trimming removed 4 bases from V and 3 bases from J; junction bases left unmatched: 7. The CDR3 spans 15 residues. The CDR3 DNA reads TGCGCCAGCAGCCGGGGGATACAGGGGGAAGAGACCCAGTACTTC. Encoded protein: CASSRGIQGEETQYF.

This clone was seen a handful of times. The chain carries TRBV27 and TRBJ1-2; D gene ambiguous. The germline CDR1 and CDR2 sequences are MNHEY and SMNVEV (reference sequence). This CDR3 region has 15 residues. Deletions cut 6 bases from V and 4 bases from J, with 18 bases between. In DNA, the CDR3 is TGTGCCAGCAGCCGCGGACCGGCTTCTAGCTATGGCTACACCTTC. Translating it yields CASSRGPASSYGYTF.

The rearrangement uses TRBV11-2 and TRBJ1-3; no firm D call. Germline CDR1 SGHAT, CDR2 FQNNGV. The germline V and J ends were trimmed by 6 bases and 0 bases, with 15 bases remaining between them. This CDR3 has 16 residues. In DNA form, the CDR3 reads TGTGCCAGCAGTATATCCGGATCAAACTCTGGAAACACCATATATTTT. It codes for CASSISGSNSGNTIYF.

The genes are TRBV9 and TRBJ2-1; TRBD2 is a possible D gene (5 bases). Trimming removed 4 bases from V and 8 bases from J, with 19 bases in between. This CDR3 has 15 residues. Germline V gene data show CDR1 as SGDLS and CDR2 as YYNGEE. The CDR3 nucleotides are TGTGCCAGCAGCTTAGGACCGGGAACCAACTATGAGCAGTTCTTC. It codes for CASSLGPGTNYEQFF.

This chain joins TRBV4-2 and TRBJ2-2, with 10 bases that match TRBD2. Trimming at V came to 0 bases and at J to 1 base, leaving 2 bases not matched to a gene. Germline V lookup: CDR1 LGHNA, CDR2 YNFKEQ. The CDR3 has 17 residues. Here the CDR3 reads CASSQEASGGNTGELFF. Written as DNA, the CDR3 is TGTGCCAGCAGCCAAGAAGCTAGCGGGGGGAACACCGGGGAGCTGTTTTTT.

The chain has TRBV18 and TRBJ2-3; TRBD1 agrees at 9 bases. The CDR3 length is 17 residues. Trimming took 6 bases from V and 4 from J; bases not matched to a gene: 14. The germline CDR1 and CDR2 sequences are KGHSH and LQKENI. The CDR3 region has the DNA TGTGCCAGCTCGCTAAGAAACAGGGGGCCCTCCCCAGATACGCAGTATTTT. It translates to CASSLRNRGPSPDTQYF.

The J gene is TRBJ2-1, the V gene TRBV19; perhaps TRBD2 as D (6 bases). The CDR3 loop spans 17 amino acids. Trimming removed 1 base from V and 6 bases from J, with 19 bases in between. Germline CDR1 reads LNHDA; CDR2 reads SQIVND (reference sequence). The CDR3 reads CASSIGPSEGSPNEQFF. The CDR3, as DNA: TGTGCCAGTAGTATAGGCCCCTCGGAGGGGTCCCCCAATGAGCAGTTCTTC. Full variable domain (remainder filled in from reference TRBV19 and TRBJ2-1): DGGITQSPKYLFRKEGQNVTLSCEQNLNHDAMYWYRQDPGQGLRLIYYSQIVNDFQKGDIAEGYSVSREKKESFPLTVTSAQKNPTAFYLCASSIGPSEGSPNEQFFGPGTRLTVL.

This chain uses TRBV11-3 with TRBJ2-2; 9 positions agree with TRBD1. The junction had 20 bases not matched to a gene; V was cut back by 6 bases and J by 9 bases. Germline V gene lookup returns CDR1 SGHNT and CDR2 YENEEA. This CDR3 contains 18 residues. The CDR3 region is CASSQRDKTGGAPRELFF. CDR3 nucleotide sequence: TGTGCCAGCAGTCAGCGCGATAAAACAGGGGGCGCTCCCCGGGAGCTGTTTTTT. Variable domain in full (rest from reference TRBV11-3 and TRBJ2-2): EAGVVQSPRYKIIEKKQPVAFWCNPISGHNTLYWYLQNLGQGPELLIRYENEEAVDDSQLPKDRFSAERLKGVDSTLKIQPAELGDSAVYLCASSQRDKTGGAPRELFFGEGSRLTVL.